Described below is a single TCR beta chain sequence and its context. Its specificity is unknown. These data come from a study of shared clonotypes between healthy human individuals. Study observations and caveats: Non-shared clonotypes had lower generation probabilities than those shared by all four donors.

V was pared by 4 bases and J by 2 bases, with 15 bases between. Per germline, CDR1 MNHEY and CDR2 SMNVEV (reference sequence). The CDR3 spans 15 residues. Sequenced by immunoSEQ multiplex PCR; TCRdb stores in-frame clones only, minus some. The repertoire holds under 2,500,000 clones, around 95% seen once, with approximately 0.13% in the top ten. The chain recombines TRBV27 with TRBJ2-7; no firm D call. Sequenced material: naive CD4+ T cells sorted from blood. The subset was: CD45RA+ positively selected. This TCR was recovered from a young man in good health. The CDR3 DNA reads TGTGCCAGCAGTTCCCCGGCAGCCTCAACCTACGAGCAGTACTTC. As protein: CASSSPAASTYEQYF.